This T cell receptor beta chain was identified in a study of blood T cell repertoires in COVID-19. Study context: Acute and convalescent COVID-19 samples came from the United States, Italy and Spain.

Generated by immunoSEQ multiplex PCR, the TCRdb table keeps only in-frame clones and is missing some. The sample contains fewer than 200,000 clones, roughly 83% of which appear only once. Cohorts were assigned according to the clinical history that participants reported. Deletions cut 7 bases from V and 7 bases from J, with 15 bases between. This CDR3 has 13 amino acids. This clonotype was sampled from a woman in her 50s who had recovered from COVID-19. What was sequenced was PBMCs or T cells enriched from blood (not recorded which). The gene calls are TRBV12-3 or TRBV12-4 and TRBJ2-3; tentatively, D is TRBD2 (5 bases). In nucleotides, the CDR3 is TGTGCCAGCACCAATTTGGAGGCCAATACGCAGTATTTT. Translation: CASTNLEANTQYF.